The rows below give T cell receptor beta chains drawn from one sample of a study of PD-L1 blockade in urothelial cancer. Only in-frame clones appear in the TCRdb table, and some are missing; sequencing was by immunoSEQ multiplex PCR. Of approximately 15,000 clones listed, about 90% were seen once; the top ten hold about 5.6%. Sequencing used PBMCs, obtained around atezolizumab (anti-PD-L1) treatment. Receptors were obtained from a man aged 50 to 59 with urothelial cancer. The CDR3 runs from the conserved cysteine through the conserved F or W. A D gene is named only where the DNA matches it firmly. Size is omitted from some rows. Given values are once, few, many or a class for expanded clones.

J gene	V gene	clone size	D gene	CDR3 protein	CDR3 DNA
TRBJ2-7	TRBV6-6	NA	TRBD2	CASRGERGGREQYF	TGTGCCAGCAGGGGGGAGCGGGGGGGCCGGGAGCAGTACTTC
TRBJ1-6	TRBV30	NA	TRBD1	CAWGQGHGSPLHF	TGTGCCTGGGGACAGGGGCATGGTTCACCCCTCCACTTT
TRBJ2-7	TRBV6-1	NA	NA	CASGHLSYEQYF	TGTGCCAGCGGGCACTTATCCTACGAGCAGTACTTC
TRBJ1-1	TRBV29-1	NA	NA	CSVESWQGTEAFF	TGCAGCGTTGAAAGTTGGCAGGGAACTGAAGCTTTCTTT
TRBJ1-5	TRBV19	NA	TRBD1	CASSLQGGNQPQHF	TGTGCCAGTAGCCTACAGGGGGGGAATCAGCCCCAGCATTTT
TRBJ2-3	TRBV18	NA	NA	CASSQAGGTADTQYF	TGTGCCAGCTCACAAGCGGGCGGGACAGCAGATACGCAGTATTTT
TRBJ1-5	TRBV5-6	NA	NA	CASSFSGWVDQPQHF	TGTGCCAGCAGCTTTTCGGGATGGGTGGATCAGCCCCAGCATTTT
TRBJ2-1	TRBV6-1	NA	TRBD2	CASRERERYNEQFF	TGTGCCAGCAGGGAGCGGGAGCGGTACAATGAGCAGTTCTTC
TRBJ2-2	TRBV7-2	NA	NA	CASSLGQGLNTGELFF	TGTGCCAGCAGCTTAGGGCAGGGGTTGAACACCGGGGAGCTGTTTTTT
TRBJ2-1	TRBV15	NA	NA	CATSRDLQGGNNEQFF	TGTGCCACCAGCAGAGATCTGCAAGGCGGGAATAATGAGCAGTTCTTC
TRBJ1-5	TRBV19	NA	TRBD1	CASSMIPTGSNQPQHF	TGTGCCAGTAGTATGATCCCGACAGGGAGCAATCAGCCCCAGCATTTT
TRBJ2-2	TRBV12-5	NA	TRBD2	CASVWGGTNTGELFF	TGTGCTAGTGTTTGGGGGGGTACGAACACCGGGGAGCTGTTTTTT
TRBJ2-3	TRBV5-1	NA	TRBD2	CASSWSGGSTDTQYF	TGCGCCAGCAGCTGGTCGGGGGGGAGCACAGATACGCAGTATTTT
TRBJ1-6	TRBV27	NA	NA	CASTPGRGSPLHF	TGTGCCAGCACGCCCGGACGGGGTTCACCCCTCCACTTT
TRBJ1-3	TRBV7-6	few	TRBD1	CASSLFTGDGNTIYF	TGTGCCAGCAGCTTATTTACAGGGGACGGAAACACCATATATTTT
TRBJ2-5	TRBV13	NA	NA	CASSRQRSQETQYF	TGTGCCAGCAGCCGCCAGCGGAGCCAAGAGACCCAGTACTTC
TRBJ2-5	TRBV7-2	once	TRBD2	CASSLGLAGFQETQYF	TGTGCCAGCAGCTTAGGGCTAGCGGGATTCCAAGAGACCCAGTACTTC
TRBJ2-2	TRBV29-1	NA	NA	CSVGTGTNTGELFF	TGCAGCGTTGGCACAGGTACCAACACCGGGGAGCTGTTTTTT
TRBJ1-2	TRBV18	NA	NA	CASSPPTESYGYTF	TGTGCCAGCTCACCACCGACAGAGAGTTATGGCTACACCTTC
TRBJ1-5	TRBV7-8	NA	TRBD1	CASSQGGFGPQHF	TGTGCCAGCAGCCAGGGGGGTTTTGGTCCCCAGCATTTT
TRBJ2-7	TRBV27	NA	NA	CASSPGYEQYF	TGTGCCAGCAGTCCGGGCTACGAGCAGTACTTC
TRBJ1-4	TRBV19	few	TRBD1	CASSMPTRGVEEEKLFF	TGTGCCAGTAGTATGCCAACCAGGGGGGTGGAGGAAGAAAAACTGTTTTTT